This T cell receptor (beta chain) was captured by sequencing in a study of breast tumors, draining lymph nodes, adjacent tissues. Broader study findings: Tumors had less TCR diversity than lymph nodes, more than nontumor tissue.

This clonotype has only a few counts. No antigen is known for it. Samples came from axillary lymph nodes draining the breast cancer. Each CDR3 protein is one row after TCRdb ran MiXCR on the multiplex PCR reads. The sample includes some 150,000 distinct CDR3 sequences, roughly a third of them seen just once. This CDR3 has 14 amino acids. The junction had 7 bases not matched to a gene; V was cut back by 3 bases and J by 8 bases. CDR1 and CDR2 (germline): MDHEN, SYDVKM. Sequencing was carried out using axillary lymph node tissue. This chain uses TRBV28 with TRBJ2-1; TRBD2 agrees at 7 bases. This TCR was sampled from a female donor with breast cancer. Some clones in this sample may be carry-over from other donors' samples. The CDR3 coding sequence is TGTGCCAGCAGTTTTTCCCGGGGGGAGGATGAGCAGTTCTTC. Residues: CASSFSRGEDEQFF.